This T cell receptor beta chain was captured by sequencing in a study of blood T cell repertoires in COVID-19. Study background: Spain, Italy and the United States supplied samples that represented acute and convalescent COVID-19.

Germline V gene sequence: CDR1 SGHVS, CDR2 FQNEAQ. The CDR3 loop spans 16 amino acids. Trimming removed 8 bases from V and 1 base from J; junction bases left unmatched: 10. Per the original data handling: By means of reference gene primer amplification, nucleated cell counts were estimated. Libraries were prepared by immunoSEQ multiplex PCR; TCRdb keeps only in-frame clonotypes and omits some of them. For V, J and clone size, that table is used; D and trimming come from the DNA. Among 120,000 to 150,000 clones listed, about 74% were seen once. The chain is built from TRBV7-8 and TRBJ1-1; 10 nucleotides match TRBD1. The sequenced sample was peripheral blood. This clonotype was obtained from a man in his fifties or sixties with acute or convalescent COVID-19. The CDR3 region is CASLGDRGRGNTEAFF. The CDR3 DNA follows: TGTGCCAGCTTAGGAGACAGGGGGCGAGGGAACACTGAAGCTTTCTTT.